Included here is one TCR beta chain sequence, with context. The CDR3 spans 18 residues. V gave up 3 bases and J gave up 0 bases; unmatched junction bases: 12. Looked up from germline, CDR1 is SGHVS and CDR2 is FNYEAQ. This entry belongs to a study of blood T cell repertoires in COVID-19. Under the authors' procedure: Reference gene primer amplification gave estimated nucleated cell counts. Generated by immunoSEQ multiplex PCR, the TCRdb table keeps only in-frame clones and is missing some. D and trimming were read from the DNA, whereas the V and J calls and clone size are those reported in that table. The sample records tens of thousands of clones, roughly 80% being singletons.

This sequence was found in a woman aged 80 or over with acute or convalescent COVID-19. The sequencing sample was made of peripheral blood. The chain employs TRBV7-6 and TRBJ2-3, with 7 positions matching TRBD2. The chain's CDR3 is CASSFYPTSDYSTDTQYF. The CDR3 DNA sequence: TGTGCCAGCAGCTTCTACCCCACTAGCGACTATAGCACAGATACGCAGTATTTT.